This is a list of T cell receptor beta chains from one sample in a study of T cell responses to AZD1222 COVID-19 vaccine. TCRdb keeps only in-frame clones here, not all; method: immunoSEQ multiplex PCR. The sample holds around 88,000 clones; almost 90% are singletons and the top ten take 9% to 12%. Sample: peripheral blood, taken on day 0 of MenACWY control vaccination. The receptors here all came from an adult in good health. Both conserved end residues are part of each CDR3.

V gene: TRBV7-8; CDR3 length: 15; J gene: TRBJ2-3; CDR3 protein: CAISKGGGAADTQYF
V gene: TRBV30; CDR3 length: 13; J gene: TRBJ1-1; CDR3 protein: CAWTQRDDTEAFF
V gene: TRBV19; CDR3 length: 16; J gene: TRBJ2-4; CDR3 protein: CASSIDTWDRGNIQYF
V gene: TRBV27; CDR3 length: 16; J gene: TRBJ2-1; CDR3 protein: CASSEGGLAGGYEQFF
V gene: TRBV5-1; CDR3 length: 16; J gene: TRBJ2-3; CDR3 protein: CASSPLQRGGTDTQYF
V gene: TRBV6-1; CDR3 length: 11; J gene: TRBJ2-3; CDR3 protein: CASSEEYTQYF
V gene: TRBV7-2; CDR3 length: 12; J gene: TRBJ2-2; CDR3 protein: CASRHPPGELFF
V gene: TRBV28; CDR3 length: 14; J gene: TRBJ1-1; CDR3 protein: CASSLHQGASEAFF
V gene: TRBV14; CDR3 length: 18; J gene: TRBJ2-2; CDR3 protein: CASSQIRGRDSSTGELFF
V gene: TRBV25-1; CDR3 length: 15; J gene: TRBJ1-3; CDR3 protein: CATGGFRKSGNTIYF
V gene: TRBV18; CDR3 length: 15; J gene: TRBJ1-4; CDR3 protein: CASSPERGVEEKLFF
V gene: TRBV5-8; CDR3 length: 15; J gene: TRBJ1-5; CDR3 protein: CASSLRGGMAQPQHF
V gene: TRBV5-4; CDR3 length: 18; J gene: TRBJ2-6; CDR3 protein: CASSLGQGVISGANVLTF
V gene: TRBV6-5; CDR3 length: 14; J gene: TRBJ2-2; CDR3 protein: CASRPGQSTGELFF
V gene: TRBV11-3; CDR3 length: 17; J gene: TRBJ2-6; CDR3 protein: CASSVRDRATGANVLTF
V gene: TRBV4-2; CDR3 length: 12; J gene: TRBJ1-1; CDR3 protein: CASSQATVEAFF
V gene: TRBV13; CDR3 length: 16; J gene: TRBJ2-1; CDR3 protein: CASSLGVSSSYNEQFF
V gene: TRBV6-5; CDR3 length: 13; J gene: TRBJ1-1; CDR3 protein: CASSYGTGLEAFF
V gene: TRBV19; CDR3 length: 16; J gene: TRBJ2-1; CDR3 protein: CASSIGSGVSYNEQFF
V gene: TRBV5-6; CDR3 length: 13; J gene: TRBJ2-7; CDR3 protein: CASSFRAGDEQYF
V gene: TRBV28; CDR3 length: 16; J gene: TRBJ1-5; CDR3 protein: CASSSLTGGSNQPQHF
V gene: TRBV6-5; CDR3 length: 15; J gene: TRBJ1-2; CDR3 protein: CASSPGGIWNYGYTF
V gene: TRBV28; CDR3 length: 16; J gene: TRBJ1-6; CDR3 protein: CATTTSTGLYNSPLHF
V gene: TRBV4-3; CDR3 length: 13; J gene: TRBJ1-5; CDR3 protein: CASSQGGNQPQHF
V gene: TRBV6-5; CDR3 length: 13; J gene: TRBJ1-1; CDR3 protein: CASSRRLNTEAFF
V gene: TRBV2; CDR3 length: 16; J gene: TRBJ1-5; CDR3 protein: CASRSGTGNSNQPQHF
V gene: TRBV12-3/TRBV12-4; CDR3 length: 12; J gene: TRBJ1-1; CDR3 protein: CASGISGAEAFF
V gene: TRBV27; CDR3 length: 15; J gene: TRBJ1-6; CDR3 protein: CASSSEWGGPSPLHF
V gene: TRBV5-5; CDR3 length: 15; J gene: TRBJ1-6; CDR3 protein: CASSLGGSYNSPLHF
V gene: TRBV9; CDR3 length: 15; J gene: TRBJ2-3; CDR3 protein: CASSVGVGVTDTQYF
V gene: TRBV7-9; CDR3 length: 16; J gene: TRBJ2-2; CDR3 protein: CASRRTGRGNTGELFF
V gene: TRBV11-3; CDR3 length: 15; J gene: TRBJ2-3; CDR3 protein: CASSHGQGRGDTQYF